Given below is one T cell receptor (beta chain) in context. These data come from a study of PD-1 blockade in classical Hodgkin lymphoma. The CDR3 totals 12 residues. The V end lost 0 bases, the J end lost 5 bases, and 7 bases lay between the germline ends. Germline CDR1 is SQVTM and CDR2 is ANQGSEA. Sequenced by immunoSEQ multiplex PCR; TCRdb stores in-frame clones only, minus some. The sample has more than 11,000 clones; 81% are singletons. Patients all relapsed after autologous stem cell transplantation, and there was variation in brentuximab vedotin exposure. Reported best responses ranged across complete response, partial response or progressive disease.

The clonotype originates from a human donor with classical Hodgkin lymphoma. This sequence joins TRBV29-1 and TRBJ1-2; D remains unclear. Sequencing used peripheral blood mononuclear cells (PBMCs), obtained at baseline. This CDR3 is CSVEDTSYGYTF. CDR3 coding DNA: TGCAGCGTTGAAGACACAAGTTATGGCTACACCTTC.